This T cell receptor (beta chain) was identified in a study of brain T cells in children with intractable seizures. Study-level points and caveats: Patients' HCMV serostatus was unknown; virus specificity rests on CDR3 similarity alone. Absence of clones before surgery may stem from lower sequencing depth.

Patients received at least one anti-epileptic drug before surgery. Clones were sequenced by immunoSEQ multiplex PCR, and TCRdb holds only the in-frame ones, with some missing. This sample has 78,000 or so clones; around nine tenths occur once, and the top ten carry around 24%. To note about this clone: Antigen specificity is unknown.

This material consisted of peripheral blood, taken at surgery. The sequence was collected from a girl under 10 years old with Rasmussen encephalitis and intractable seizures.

The CDR3 region has the DNA TGTGCCAGCAGCCCCAACAGGTCACCCCTCCACTTT. Its translation: CASSPNRSPLHF. The chain links TRBV7-2 to TRBJ1-6, with TRBD1 as a possible D gene (5 bases). V shed 5 bases and J shed 10 bases, with 9 bases lying between them. The CDR3 totals 12 residues. Per germline, CDR1 SGHTA and CDR2 FQGNSA.